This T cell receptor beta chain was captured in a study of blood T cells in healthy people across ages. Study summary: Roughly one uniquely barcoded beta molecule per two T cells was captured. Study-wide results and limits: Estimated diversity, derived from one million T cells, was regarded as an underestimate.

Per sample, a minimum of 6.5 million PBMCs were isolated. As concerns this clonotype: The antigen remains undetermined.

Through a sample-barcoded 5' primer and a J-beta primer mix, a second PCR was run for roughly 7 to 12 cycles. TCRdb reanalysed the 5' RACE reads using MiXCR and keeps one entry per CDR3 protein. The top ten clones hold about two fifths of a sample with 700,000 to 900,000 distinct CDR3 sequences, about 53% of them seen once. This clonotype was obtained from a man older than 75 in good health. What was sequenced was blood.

The CDR3 loop reads CSAGLGQGANGYTF. In nucleotides, the CDR3 is TGCAGTGCTGGCCTTGGACAGGGGGCGAATGGCTACACCTTC. The V gene is TRBV20-1, the J gene TRBJ1-2; 11 bases map to TRBD1. V lost 5 bases to trimming and J lost 6 bases; unmatched junction nucleotides: 8. Germline CDR1 is DFQATT and CDR2 is SNEGSKA (reference sequence). The CDR3 length is 14 residues.